The sequence of this T cell receptor (beta chain) was determined in a study of identifying expanded T cells in peripheral blood. The repertoire was sequenced with immunoSEQ multiplex PCR; TCRdb's copy has only in-frame clones and lacks some. This table holds approximately 130,000 clones, 65% to 90% found once. The CDR3 has 14 residues. The germline gives CDR1 MNHEY, CDR2 SVGAGI. Germline trimming cut 6 bases from V and 5 bases from J; bases unmatched to any gene: 7. The TCR comes from a person aged 18 to 75 in good health. This sequence joins TRBV6-5 and TRBJ2-5; TRBD1 agrees at 9 bases. Sequenced material: blood. The CDR3 region has the DNA TGTGCCAGCAGCAGGACAGGGGCTGAGGAGACCCAGTACTTC. Amino acid sequence: CASSRTGAEETQYF.